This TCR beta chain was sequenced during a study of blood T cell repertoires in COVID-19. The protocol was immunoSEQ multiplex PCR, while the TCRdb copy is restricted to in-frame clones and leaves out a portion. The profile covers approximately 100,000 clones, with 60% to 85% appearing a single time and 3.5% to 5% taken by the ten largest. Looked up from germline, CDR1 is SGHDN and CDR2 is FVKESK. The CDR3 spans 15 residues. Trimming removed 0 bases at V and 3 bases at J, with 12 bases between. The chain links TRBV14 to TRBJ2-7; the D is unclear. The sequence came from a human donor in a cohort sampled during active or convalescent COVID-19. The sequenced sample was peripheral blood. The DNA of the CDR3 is TGTGCCAGCAGCCAAGACCAGACAAGGTACTACGAGCAGTACTTC. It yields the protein CASSQDQTRYYEQYF. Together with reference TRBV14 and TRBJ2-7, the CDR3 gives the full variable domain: EAGVTQFPSHSVIEKGQTVTLRCDPISGHDNLYWYRRVMGKEIKFLLHFVKESKQDESGMPNNRFLAERTGGTYSTLKVQPAELEDSGVYFCASSQDQTRYYEQYFGPGTRLTVT.